This T cell receptor (beta chain) was found in a study of tumor and adjacent non-tumor tissue in lung cancer. This sample's RNA came from whole unsorted tissue. Three rounds of nested PCR, following a modified ARM-PCR protocol, produced the TCRbeta library. TCRdb itself ran the multiplex PCR reads through MiXCR, one entry per CDR3 protein. This table holds about 110,000 distinct CDR3 sequences, about 75% found once. Germline V lookup: CDR1 SGHAT, CDR2 FQDESV (reference sequence). The CDR3 is made up of 16 amino acids. Remarks on this clonotype: Relative to the germline gene, one junction end is altered; a read error may explain this.

The sequence derives from a woman between 55 and 75 years old with non-small cell lung cancer. The chain couples TRBV11-1 to TRBJ1-1; no definite D call. Material: lung tumor tissue. The DNA of the CDR3 is TGTGTCAGCATCTTATCGGCGGGATTATTGAACACCGAAGCTTTCTTT. Protein product: CVSILSAGLLNTEAFF.